This TCR beta chain is drawn from a study of blood T cell repertoires in COVID-19. In the study overall: There were acute and convalescent COVID-19 samples, and they came from the United States, Italy and Spain. PBMCs, B-cell-depleted T cells, or T cells provided the cDNA or gDNA that made up the material.

Original data processing: Using reference gene primer amplification, nucleated cell counts were estimated. The assay was immunoSEQ multiplex PCR, and TCRdb's table has in-frame clones only and misses some. The V and J calls and clone size are taken from that table; D and trimming were inferred from the DNA. Among around 56,000 clones listed, about 86% were seen once. Sequencing input: peripheral blood. The TCR comes from a woman older than 75 with active or convalescent COVID-19.

CDR3 sequence (DNA): TGCGCCAGCAGCTCCGACAACTCCTACGAGCAGTACTTC. It is translated as CASSSDNSYEQYF. The gene calls are TRBV5-1 and TRBJ2-7, with unresolved D. This CDR3 has 13 residues. The germline V gene has CDR1 SGHRS and CDR2 YFSETQ. V was shortened by 3 bases and J by 0 bases, with 7 bases between the two germline ends.